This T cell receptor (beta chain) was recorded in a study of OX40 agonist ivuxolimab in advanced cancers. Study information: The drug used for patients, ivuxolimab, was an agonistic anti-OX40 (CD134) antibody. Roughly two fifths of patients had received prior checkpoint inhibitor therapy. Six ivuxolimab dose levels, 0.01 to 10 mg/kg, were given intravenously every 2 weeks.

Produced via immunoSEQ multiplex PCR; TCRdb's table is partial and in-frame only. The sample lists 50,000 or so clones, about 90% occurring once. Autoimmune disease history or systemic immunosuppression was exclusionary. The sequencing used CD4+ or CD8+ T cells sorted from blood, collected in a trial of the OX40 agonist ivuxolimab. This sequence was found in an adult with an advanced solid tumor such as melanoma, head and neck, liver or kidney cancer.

CDR3 DNA sequence: TGTGCCAGCAGTCGACCCACGGGGGAAGCTTTCTTT. It specifies CASSRPTGEAFF. The chain carries TRBV27 and TRBJ1-1; D call uncertain. This CDR3 spans 12 amino acids. Germline V gene sequence: CDR1 MNHEY, CDR2 SMNVEV (reference sequence). Trimming left V 5 bases short and J 8 bases short, with 12 bases between.